These 10 T cell receptor beta chains were all obtained from the same sample, sequenced in a study of shared clonotypes between healthy human individuals. Clones were read by immunoSEQ multiplex PCR, and TCRdb kept only the in-frame ones, dropping some. Here the sample spans about 490,000 clones, roughly 80% being singletons. The source material was PBMCs. These receptors originate from a woman in her forties in good health. Some clones in this sample may be carry-over from other donors' samples.

This chain connects TRBV5-1 to TRBJ1-2; 7 positions agree with TRBD1. This CDR3 contains 14 residues. The germline V gene has CDR1 SGHRS and CDR2 YFSETQ. Trimming at V came to 0 bases and at J to 7 bases, leaving 6 bases not matched to a gene. The CDR3: CASSLDQGEFGYTF. The CDR3 DNA reads as TGCGCCAGCAGCTTGGATCAGGGGGAGTTTGGCTACACCTTC.

V usage is TRBV28 and J usage is TRBJ2-1, with 12 bases identical to TRBD2. The CDR3 is 16 amino acids. Germline trimming cut 4 bases from V and 9 bases from J; bases unmatched to any gene: 10. Per the germline V gene, CDR1 is MDHEN and CDR2 is SYDVKM. The CDR3 DNA follows: TGTGCCAGCAGTTCCCAACTAGCGGGAGGTTTAAGTGAGCAGTTCTTC. This gives the protein CASSSQLAGGLSEQFF. The full variable domain, in which reference TRBV28 and TRBJ2-1 provide the parts outside the CDR3, is DVKVTQSSRYLVKRTGEKVFLECVQDMDHENMFWYRQDPGLGLRLIYFSYDVKMKEKGDIPEGYSVSREKKERFSLILESASTNQTSMYLCASSSQLAGGLSEQFFGPGTRLTVL.

Note on this clone: A far larger clone is one base from this, pointing to a likely read error. The rearrangement uses TRBV7-2 and TRBJ1-3; 8 nucleotides agree with TRBD2. The DNA matches TRBJ2-2 better at its end, which makes the J call doubtful. CDR3 length equals 16 residues. Germline CDR1 and CDR2: SGHTA and FQGNSA. The CDR3 bases are TGTGCCAGCAGCCCGAGCGGGAGTAAGAACACCGGGGGGCTGTTTTTT. The encoded protein is CASSPSGSKNTGGLFF.

This sequence joins TRBV7-3 and TRBJ2-2; perhaps TRBD1 as D (6 bases). V was clipped by 6 bases and J by 4 bases, with 12 bases between them. This CDR3 region has 14 residues. Germline assignment: CDR1 SGHTA and CDR2 FQGTGA. CDR3 nucleotides: TGTGCCAGCAGTTCTCACAGGGCCACCGGGGAGCTGTTTTTT. This translates into CASSSHRATGELFF.

The V and J genes are TRBV5-6 and TRBJ1-2; perhaps TRBD1 as D (5 bases). This CDR3 is built from 15 residues. The V end lost 3 bases, the J end lost 1 base, and 13 bases lay between the germline ends. The germline CDR1 and CDR2 sequences are SGHDT and YYEEEE. The CDR3 loop is CASSSTADNNYGYTF. Here the CDR3 DNA reads TGTGCCAGCAGCTCGACAGCGGATAATAACTATGGCTACACCTTC.

This chain links TRBV6-5 with TRBJ2-1, with 8 nucleotides matching TRBD2. J was trimmed by 6 bases and V by 2 bases; bases with no gene match: 3. The CDR3 is made up of 14 amino acids. CDR1 is MNHEY and CDR2 is SVGAGI in the germline V gene. In nucleotides, the CDR3 is TGTGCCAGCAGTTACGGCCTAGCGGGCAATGAGCAGTTCTTC. It translates to CASSYGLAGNEQFF.

The V and J genes are TRBV7-2 and TRBJ1-5; the match to TRBD1 covers 8 bases. CDR1 and CDR2 from the germline V gene are SGHTA and FQGNSA. J lost 4 bases, V lost 4 bases, and 6 bases had no gene match. The CDR3 is 15 amino acids. The CDR3 DNA reads TGTGCCAGCAGCTCCGACAGGGGTCGGAATCAGCCCCAGCATTTT. This codes for CASSSDRGRNQPQHF.

The genes are TRBV6-6 and TRBJ1-2; tentative D call: TRBD1 (5 bases). This CDR3 is built from 14 residues. From germline, CDR1 is MNHNY and CDR2 SVGAGI (reference sequence). With 0 bases removed from V and 4 bases from J, the gap between germline ends came to 9 bases. CDR3 DNA sequence: TGTGCCAGCAGTTACTCCAGGGACTCCTATGGCTACACCTTC. It encodes CASSYSRDSYGYTF.

The chain employs TRBV4-2 and TRBJ2-7, with 13 bases lining up with TRBD2. The CDR3 contains 18 residues. Germline CDR1 and CDR2: LGHNA and YNFKEQ. The V segment lost 0 bases and the J segment 1 base; nucleotides outside the gene matches: 6. Written as DNA, the CDR3 is TGTGCCAGCAGCCAAGAGGCCCCGGGACTAGCGGGGTCCTACGAGCAGTACTTC. Protein product: CASSQEAPGLAGSYEQYF.

This clone was counted between two and nine times. This chain connects TRBV18 to TRBJ1-1; no firm D call. The V gene lost 0 bases and the J gene lost 1 base, with 6 bases spanning the gap. Germline CDR1 and CDR2: KGHSH and LQKENI. This CDR3 contains 14 residues. Written as DNA, the CDR3 is TGTGCCAGCTCACCACCGATCGGGAACACTGAAGCTTTCTTT. The encoded protein is CASSPPIGNTEAFF.